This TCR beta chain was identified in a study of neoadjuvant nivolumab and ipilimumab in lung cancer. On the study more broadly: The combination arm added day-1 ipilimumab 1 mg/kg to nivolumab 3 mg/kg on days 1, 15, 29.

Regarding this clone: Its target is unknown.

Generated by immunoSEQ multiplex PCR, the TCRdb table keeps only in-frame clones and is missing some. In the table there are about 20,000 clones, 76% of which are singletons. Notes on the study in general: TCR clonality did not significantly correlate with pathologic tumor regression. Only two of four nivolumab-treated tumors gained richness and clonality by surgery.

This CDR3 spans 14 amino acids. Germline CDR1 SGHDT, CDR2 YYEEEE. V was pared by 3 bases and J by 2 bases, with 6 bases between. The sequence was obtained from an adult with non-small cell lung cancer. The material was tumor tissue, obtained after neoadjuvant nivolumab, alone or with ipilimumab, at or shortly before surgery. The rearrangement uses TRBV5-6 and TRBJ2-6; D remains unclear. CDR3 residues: CASSSWAGANVLTF. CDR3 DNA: TGTGCCAGCAGCTCATGGGCTGGGGCCAACGTCCTGACTTTC.